The 27 T cell receptor beta chains reported below all come from one sample, sequenced in a study of shared clonotypes between healthy human individuals. Only in-frame clones appear in the TCRdb table, and some are missing; sequencing was by immunoSEQ multiplex PCR. The repertoire has around 2,100,000 clones, around 96% of them found once; the top ten carry around 1.2%. CD45RO-negative, CCR7-selected cells formed the naive CD8 fraction, which excluded terminally differentiated effector memory CD45RA+ cells. The sequencing input was naive CD8+ T cells sorted from blood. The receptor source for this set is a man aged 18-30 years in good health.

The chain uses TRBV4-1 and TRBJ1-2; D might be TRBD1 (6 bases). Per the germline V gene, CDR1 is MGHRA and CDR2 is YSYEKL. V dropped 0 bases and J dropped 8 bases, with 13 bases sitting between them. The CDR3 consists of 14 residues. CDR3 region: CASSQETGGLGYTF. The CDR3 DNA follows: TGCGCCAGCAGCCAAGAGACAGGAGGGTTGGGCTACACCTTC.

The sample holds one count of this clone. This rearrangement joins TRBV6-5 to TRBJ1-5; the match to TRBD1 covers 7 bases. Germline CDR1 is MNHEY and CDR2 is SVGAGI. V trimming: 0 bases; J trimming: 9 bases; junction bases outside the gene matches: 8. The CDR3 sequence is 15 residues long. The CDR3: CASSYSSQGVRPQHF. The CDR3 bases are TGTGCCAGCAGTTACTCGAGTCAGGGGGTCAGGCCCCAGCATTTT.

About this clone itself: In the same sample, other DNA sequences code for this CDR3. The chain recombines TRBV4-1 with TRBJ2-7, with D perhaps matching TRBD1 or TRBD2 (5 bases each). CDR1 and CDR2 from the germline V gene are MGHRA and YSYEKL. The V and J ends lost 1 base and 3 bases respectively, with 10 bases between them. The CDR3 is 14 amino acids. CDR3 DNA: TGCGCCAGCAGCCAAGTCCGGGGCCACTACGAGCAGTACTTC. It translates to CASSQVRGHYEQYF.

The rearrangement uses TRBV28 and TRBJ2-3; 12 bases agree with TRBD2. The CDR3 totals 18 residues. The V gene end was trimmed by 4 bases and the J gene end by 4 bases; junction bases not matched to a gene: 12. Per germline, CDR1 MDHEN and CDR2 SYDVKM. The CDR3, as DNA: TGTGCCAGCAGTTCTATCACGACTAGCGGGAGTTGGGCAGATACGCAGTATTTT. Amino acid sequence: CASSSITTSGSWADTQYF.

This clone was seen once. The rearrangement links TRBV29-1 to TRBJ2-7, with unresolved D. The V end lost 2 bases, the J end lost 3 bases, and 5 bases lay between the germline ends. This CDR3 has 11 residues. CDR1 is SQVTM, CDR2 ANQGSEA, per germline. The CDR3 spells CSVELDYEQYF. The CDR3 DNA sequence: TGCAGCGTTGAACTAGACTACGAGCAGTACTTC.

This chain uses TRBV19 with TRBJ2-7; the D is unclear. There are 13 residues in the CDR3. The germline CDR1 and CDR2 sequences are LNHDA and SQIVND (reference sequence). V was pared by 3 bases and J by 3 bases, with 9 bases between. Here the CDR3 DNA reads TGTGCCAGTAGTATGTCCAGCCTCTACGAGCAGTACTTC. Protein product: CASSMSSLYEQYF.

The chain recombines TRBV19 with TRBJ1-5, with D possibly TRBD1 on 6 matching bases. The CDR3 totals 16 residues. The V end lost 1 base, the J end lost 5 bases, and 15 bases lay between the germline ends. Per the germline V gene, CDR1 is LNHDA and CDR2 is SQIVND (reference sequence). The CDR3 region is CASSIGGRGRDQPQHF. The CDR3 DNA is TGTGCCAGTAGTATAGGCGGGCGGGGGCGCGATCAGCCCCAGCATTTT. Full variable domain (missing parts from reference TRBV19 and TRBJ1-5): DGGITQSPKYLFRKEGQNVTLSCEQNLNHDAMYWYRQDPGQGLRLIYYSQIVNDFQKGDIAEGYSVSREKKESFPLTVTSAQKNPTAFYLCASSIGGRGRDQPQHFGDGTRLSIL.

About this clone itself: Other DNA sequences in this sample translate to the same CDR3. The chain joins TRBV4-1 to TRBJ2-7; D not certain. Germline V gene sequence: CDR1 MGHRA, CDR2 YSYEKL. Trimming stripped 0 bases from V and 1 base from J, with 4 bases between. The CDR3 is 13 residues long. CDR3 nucleotide sequence: TGCGCCAGCAGCCAAGAGCTATCCTACGAGCAGTACTTC. Its protein is CASSQELSYEQYF.

Points on this clone: One junction end disagrees with the germline gene, perhaps due to a read error. The genes are TRBV7-7 and TRBJ2-5; D may be TRBD2 (6 bases). There are 14 residues in the CDR3. Germline V gene sequence: CDR1 SSHAT, CDR2 FNYEAQ (reference sequence). The CDR3 region has the DNA TGTGCTAGCAGCTTATATGCGGGGCAAGAGACCCAGTACTTC. Encoded protein: CASSLYAGQETQYF.

As regards this clone: The same CDR3 can be traced to other DNA sequences in this sample. As DNA, the CDR3 is TGTGCCAGCAGTTTGACGACGGGTAACGAGCAGTACTTC. Translation gives CASSLTTGNEQYF. J is TRBJ2-7 and V is TRBV27; no clear D gene. V gave up 3 bases and J gave up 5 bases, with 11 bases separating them. The CDR3 extends over 13 amino acids. Germline values: CDR1 MNHEY, CDR2 SMNVEV (reference sequence).

The J gene is TRBJ2-7, the V gene TRBV14; 8 bases fit TRBD2. This CDR3 comprises 15 residues. CDR1 SGHDN and CDR2 FVKESK come from the germline V gene. V was pared by 4 bases and J by 0 bases, with 5 bases of the junction left unmatched. The CDR3: CASSRLALSSYEQYF. The CDR3 nucleotides are TGTGCCAGCAGCCGACTAGCGTTGAGCTCCTACGAGCAGTACTTC.

This chain joins TRBV4-3 and TRBJ2-4; the D is unclear. With 4 bases removed from V and 0 bases from J, the gap between germline ends came to 19 bases. The V gene's germline CDR1 is LGHNA and CDR2 YSLEER. This CDR3 region has 18 residues. The CDR3 DNA sequence: TGCGCCAGCAGCCCAGGCTACCCAGACGAATTAGCCAAAAACATTCAGTACTTC. It is translated as CASSPGYPDELAKNIQYF.

The rearrangement uses TRBV4-1 and TRBJ2-7, with 7 positions matching TRBD1. Germline assignment: CDR1 MGHRA and CDR2 YSYEKL. Germline trimming cut 6 bases from V and 2 bases from J; bases unmatched to any gene: 10. CDR3 size: 15 residues. CDR3: CASRRSGTDTYEQYF. The DNA for the CDR3 is TGCGCCAGCAGACGATCCGGGACAGATACCTACGAGCAGTACTTC.

The J gene is TRBJ1-2, the V gene TRBV28; TRBD1 might be the D (5 bases). CDR3 length: 15 amino acids. The germline V gene encodes CDR1 MDHEN and CDR2 SYDVKM. V shed 4 bases and J shed 6 bases, with 18 bases lying between them. CDR3 bases: TGTGCCAGCAGTTCCCTTAAGGAGGGGACCCATGGCTACACCTTC. Its protein product is CASSSLKEGTHGYTF.

The chain links TRBV13 to TRBJ2-2; the match to TRBD1 covers 9 bases. V was pared by 0 bases and J by 1 base, with 6 bases of the junction left unmatched. CDR3 size: 18 residues. Germline V lookup: CDR1 PRHDT, CDR2 FYEKMQ (reference sequence). This chain's CDR3 is CASSLGPRTGENTGELFF. CDR3 DNA sequence: TGTGCCAGCAGCTTAGGCCCGAGGACAGGGGAGAACACCGGGGAGCTGTTTTTT.

This chain links TRBV11-2 with TRBJ2-1; the D is unclear. The CDR3 spans 19 residues. The V gene's germline CDR1 is SGHAT and CDR2 FQNNGV. The V and J ends lost 3 bases and 0 bases respectively, with 21 bases between them. This CDR3 is CASSFRPTFDMGSYNEQFF. DNA of the CDR3: TGTGCCAGCAGCTTCCGACCCACCTTCGACATGGGCTCCTACAATGAGCAGTTCTTC. Combining the CDR3 with reference TRBV11-2 and TRBJ2-1 gives the whole variable domain EAGVAQSPRYKIIEKRQSVAFWCNPISGHATLYWYQQILGQGPKLLIQFQNNGVVDDSQLPKDRFSAERLKGVDSTLKIQPAKLEDSAVYLCASSFRPTFDMGSYNEQFFGPGTRLTVL.

V is TRBV7-9 and J is TRBJ2-5; D is tentatively TRBD1 or TRBD2 (6 bases each). Germline assignment: CDR1 SEHNR and CDR2 FQNEAQ (reference sequence). Trimming stripped 5 bases from V and 2 bases from J, with 18 bases between. The CDR3 has 16 amino acids. CDR3 DNA sequence: TGTGCCAGCAGCCCGTCAGGGGACGGGGGACAAGAGACCCAGTACTTC. Translating gives CASSPSGDGGQETQYF.

This rearrangement joins TRBV13 to TRBJ2-7; D may be TRBD1 (6 bases). Germline V gene data show CDR1 as PRHDT and CDR2 as FYEKMQ (reference sequence). V shed 4 bases and J shed 2 bases, with 15 bases lying between them. This CDR3 region has 15 residues. The CDR3: CASSSPRGSPYEQYF. The CDR3 DNA reads TGTGCCAGCAGCTCTCCGAGGGGGTCGCCCTACGAGCAGTACTTC.

The chain carries TRBV6-1 and TRBJ2-2; unclear D gene. Trimming removed 1 base at V and 6 bases at J, with 12 bases between. Germline V gene data show CDR1 as MNHNS and CDR2 as SASEGT. This CDR3 has 15 amino acids. The DNA of the CDR3 is TGTGCCAGCAGTGAAGTTGGCAGCCCAGCCGGGGAGCTGTTTTTT. Translated, it gives CASSEVGSPAGELFF.

This clone was seen only once. The chain employs TRBV4-1 and TRBJ2-3, with 13 bases fitting TRBD2. CDR3 length: 17 amino acids. Germline V gene sequence: CDR1 MGHRA, CDR2 YSYEKL. Trimming cost V 3 bases and J 6 bases; bases outside gene matches: 9. CDR3 sequence (DNA): TGCGCCAGCAGCCAGCCAGGACTAGCGGGAGAGCTCGATACGCAGTATTTT. The encoded protein is CASSQPGLAGELDTQYF.

As concerns this clone: Other DNA sequences in the same sample also yield this CDR3. The chain couples TRBV9 to TRBJ2-7; D not certain. This CDR3 is 13 amino acids long. V lost 2 bases and J 0 bases, leaving 6 bases between the germline ends. Germline V CDR1 and CDR2: SGDLS, YYNGEE. The CDR3 sequence: CASSVDTSYEQYF. The DNA for the CDR3 is TGTGCCAGCAGCGTTGACACCTCCTACGAGCAGTACTTC.

The chain combines TRBV7-9 with TRBJ1-1, with D uncertain. The CDR3 is made up of 13 amino acids. Per the germline V gene, CDR1 is SEHNR and CDR2 is FQNEAQ (reference sequence). V lost 6 bases, J lost 3 bases, and 11 bases lay in between. CDR3 in amino acids: CASRPWQDTEAFF. For the CDR3, the DNA is TGTGCCAGCAGGCCCTGGCAGGACACTGAAGCTTTCTTT.

The chain carries TRBV4-1 and TRBJ2-7, with 8 bases fitting TRBD2. J lost 0 bases, V lost 1 base, and 2 bases had no gene match. The CDR3 is 15 residues long. Germline CDR1 reads MGHRA; CDR2 reads YSYEKL. The CDR3 DNA reads as TGCGCCAGCAGCCAAGTTAGCGGGGACTCCTACGAGCAGTACTTC. Translating gives CASSQVSGDSYEQYF.

The chain's CDR3 is CAWSDPRLGGTDTQYF. Written as DNA, the CDR3 is TGTGCCTGGAGTGATCCCCGGCTAGGAGGCACAGATACGCAGTATTTT. This sequence joins TRBV30 and TRBJ2-3; D gene uncertain. There are 16 residues in the CDR3. The germline V gene encodes CDR1 GTSNPN and CDR2 SVGIG (reference sequence). Trimming pared 1 base from V and 1 base from J, leaving 15 bases between.

The CDR3 bases are TGTGCCAGCAGCTTATTTCCATTTCGGGGGGAAGAGACCCAGTACTTC. It specifies CASSLFPFRGEETQYF. The chain is built from TRBV7-9 and TRBJ2-5; the match to TRBD2 covers 7 bases. Germline-derived CDR1 and CDR2 are SEHNR and FQNEAQ (reference sequence). The CDR3 is 16 amino acids. V shed 2 bases and J 3 bases; nucleotides not matched to a gene: 9.

V is TRBV11-1 and J is TRBJ1-4, with 10 bases that match TRBD1. Per germline, CDR1 SGHAT and CDR2 FQDESV (reference sequence). The CDR3 is 19 amino acids. Germline trimming cut 2 bases from V and 0 bases from J; bases unmatched to any gene: 9. The CDR3 protein is CASSLKDRGKPATNEKLFF. The CDR3 nucleotides read TGTGCCAGCAGCTTAAAGGACAGGGGGAAACCTGCAACTAATGAAAAACTGTTTTTT. Using reference TRBV11-1 and TRBJ1-4 for the parts outside the CDR3, the full variable domain is EAEVAQSPRYKITEKSQAVAFWCDPISGHATLYWYRQILGQGPELLVQFQDESVVDDSQLPKDRFSAERLKGVDSTLKIQPAELGDSAMYLCASSLKDRGKPATNEKLFFGSGTQLSVL.

The rearrangement links TRBV4-3 to TRBJ1-4; D may be TRBD1 (6 bases). The CDR3 has 14 residues. The ends were cut back, 0 bases at V and 8 bases at J, with 10 bases in the middle. Germline lookup yields CDR1 LGHNA and CDR2 YSLEER. CDR3 residues: CASSQDERGEKLFF. CDR3 DNA sequence: TGCGCCAGCAGCCAAGACGAAAGGGGGGAAAAACTGTTTTTT.